This T cell receptor (beta chain) was observed in a study of T cell changes during pregnancy in multiple sclerosis. Profiled with immunoSEQ multiplex PCR; TCRdb holds only in-frame clones, not every one. The data contain tens of thousands of clones, roughly 87% of them singletons. The length of the CDR3 is 13 residues. Trimming took 4 bases from V and 15 from J; bases not matched to a gene: 10. CDR1 and CDR2 (germline): SGHVS, FQNEAQ. The specimen comprised CD8+ T cells from peripheral blood mononuclear cells, sampled after pregnancy. The sequence was collected from a female donor with multiple sclerosis, enrolled in a pregnancy study. The chain has TRBV7-8 and TRBJ2-1; 9 bases agree with TRBD2. CDR3 residues: CASSSDGGGLAFF. The CDR3 DNA follows: TGTGCCAGCAGCTCCGACGGTGGGGGACTAGCGTTCTTC.